The TCR beta chain described here comes from a study of Graves' ophthalmopathy and Graves' hyperthyroidism. Overall study results and limits: Detection in blood was also observed for most expanded thyroid clonotypes above 0.001 frequency. Ophthalmopathy progression prediction by the model yielded a sensitivity of 70.59% and a specificity of 72.22%.

Concerning this clonotype itself: Its matching antigen is unknown. This sequence may be a read error, since a much larger clone differs from it by one base.

Having ophthalmopathy, the donors showed moderate-to-severe activity, CAS ≥3 and NOSPECS ≥4, with disease lasting under 3 months. It was from roughly 10 ml of fresh peripheral blood that the PBMCs came. Transcripts of RNA were the source for amplifying TCR beta CDR3 regions. First-round RT-PCR employed HTBI primers, with a second-round multiplex PCR after it. TCRdb recomputed calls from the multiplex PCR reads with MiXCR, one row per CDR3 protein. Seen here are about 700,000 distinct CDR3 sequences, roughly 41% observed once, and the top ten hold roughly 3.5%. Sequencing was performed on peripheral blood. This TCR came from an adult man with Graves' ophthalmopathy.

CDR3: CASADRAFGDNQPQHF. DNA of the CDR3: TGTGCTAGTGCTGACAGGGCGTTTGGGGACAATCAGCCCCAGCATTTT. The chain has TRBV12-5 and TRBJ1-5; TRBD1 aligns across 7 bases. V lost 7 bases, J lost 3 bases, and 12 bases stayed unmatched. The CDR3 sequence is 16 residues long. The germline gives CDR1 LGHNT, CDR2 FRNRAP.